This is a list of T cell receptor beta chains from one sample in a study of spatial heterogeneity in lung cancer. TCRdb reanalysed the 5' RACE reads using MiXCR and keeps one entry per CDR3 protein. The profile shows 60,000 to 80,000 distinct CDR3 sequences, 10% to 15% of them singletons. The sample consisted of PBMCs, taken at surgery. These receptors were collected from a male donor with early-stage non-small cell lung cancer. Both conserved end residues are part of each CDR3. A D gene is named only where the DNA matches it firmly. The listing skips clone size in some rows; elsewhere it reads once, few, many or a size class.

>NA|TRBV9|NA|TRBJ1-5
TGTGCCAGCAGCGTCGACCCAAATCAGCCCCAGCATTTT
CASSVDPNQPQHF
>few|TRBV5-1|NA|TRBJ2-3
TGCGCCAGCAGCTCTTGGGGCGGAGATACGCAGTATTTT
CASSSWGGDTQYF
>NA|TRBV4-3|TRBD1|TRBJ1-6
TGCGCCAGCAGCGATCGGACAGGGAGCTCCTATAATTCACCCCTCCACTTT
CASSDRTGSSYNSPLHF
>NA|TRBV29-1|TRBD1|TRBJ1-1
TGCAGCGTTGCCCCACAGGGGCGGGGTACTGAAGCTTTCTTT
CSVAPQGRGTEAFF
>many|TRBV2|NA|TRBJ2-3
TGTGCCAGCAGTGAAGGTCCCATGGATACGCAGTATTTT
CASSEGPMDTQYF
>NA|TRBV24-1|TRBD1|TRBJ2-3
TGTGCCACCAGTGATGCACAGGGGCCCGGGGATACGCAGTATTTT
CATSDAQGPGDTQYF
>few|TRBV6-5|NA|TRBJ2-7
TGTGCCAGCAGTTACTACCAGGGAGGCGAGCAGTACTTC
CASSYYQGGEQYF
>NA|TRBV11-1|TRBD2|TRBJ2-1
TGTGCCAGCAGCTTACCAGCGGGAGGGGGGAATGAGCAGTTCTTC
CASSLPAGGGNEQFF
>NA|TRBV10-3|TRBD2|TRBJ2-3
TGTGCCATCAGTGACCCCGGGGGGATAGCGGGAGCGCAAAGCACAGATACGCAGTATTTT
CAISDPGGIAGAQSTDTQYF
>many|TRBV5-1|NA|TRBJ2-1
TGCGCCAGCGGCGTAAATGAGCAGTTCTTC
CASGVNEQFF
>NA|TRBV7-8|TRBD2|TRBJ2-7
TGTGCCAGCAGCTTACTAGCGGGATTATCTAAGTCCTACGAGCAGTACTTC
CASSLLAGLSKSYEQYF
>few|TRBV6-5|NA|TRBJ2-7
TGTGCCAGCAGCCCCCGTGGGGGAGGCATCTACGAGCAGTACTTC
CASSPRGGGIYEQYF
>NA|TRBV12-3/TRBV12-4|NA|TRBJ2-5
TGTGCCAGCAGTTTAAACACCGAAGAGACCCAGTACTTC
CASSLNTEETQYF
>many|TRBV11-2|NA|TRBJ1-1
TGTGCCAGCAGTGAACAGCCGAACACTGAAGCTTTCTTT
CASSEQPNTEAFF
>many|TRBV10-3|NA|TRBJ1-2
TGTGCCATCAGTGAGGGCCCGGCAGACAAGCTCTATGGCTACACCTTC
CAISEGPADKLYGYTF
>few|TRBV5-4|NA|TRBJ1-3
TGTGCCAGCAGCCCGGGGGGCAACTCTGGAAACACCATATATTTT
CASSPGGNSGNTIYF
>NA|TRBV2|TRBD1|TRBJ1-2
TGTGCCAGCAGTGAAGGGGACAGGGCAAGGAACTATGGCTACACCTTC
CASSEGDRARNYGYTF
>few|TRBV7-2|NA|TRBJ1-4
TGTGCCAGCACGGGGACGGGTAGTGAAAAACTGTTTTTT
CASTGTGSEKLFF
>NA|TRBV19|NA|TRBJ2-1
TGTGCCAGCTCAAAAGGACCCTTCAATGAGCAGTTCTTC
CASSKGPFNEQFF
>NA|TRBV20-1|TRBD1|TRBJ2-1
TGCAGTGCTTCACGGACAGGGACGAATTCGAATGAGCAGTTCTTC
CSASRTGTNSNEQFF
>few|TRBV30|NA|TRBJ2-1
TGTGCCTGGAGTGGGAGTGGGATAAGAAATGAGCAGTTCTTC
CAWSGSGIRNEQFF
>NA|TRBV7-2|TRBD1|TRBJ2-2
TGTGCCAGCAGGGGGCCGGGACAGGGAATCGGCGGGGAGCTGTTTTTT
CASRGPGQGIGGELFF
>few|TRBV7-9|TRBD2|TRBJ2-7
TGTGCCAGCACGGCGGGAGGTAGGGCCTACGAGCAGTACTTC
CASTAGGRAYEQYF
>many|TRBV5-1|NA|TRBJ2-7
TGCGCCAGCAGCTTGGGACCTTCGGTAACATACGAGCAGTACTTC
CASSLGPSVTYEQYF
>many|TRBV7-6|NA|TRBJ2-7
TGTGCCAGCAGCCTGATCCTGGGGGAGCAGTACTTC
CASSLILGEQYF
>many|TRBV19|TRBD2|TRBJ2-2
TGTGCCAGTATGGGGAGGGCCAGGAACACCGGGGAGCTGTTTTTT
CASMGRARNTGELFF
>many|TRBV4-3|NA|TRBJ2-4
TGCGCCAGCAGCCAAGGGCGGGGACAAGTTCAGTACTTC
CASSQGRGQVQYF
>NA|TRBV6-5|TRBD1|TRBJ1-1
TGTGCCAGCAGGCGACAGGGGGCAAGCACTGAAGCTTTCTTT
CASRRQGASTEAFF
>few|TRBV4-3|NA|TRBJ2-3
TGCGCCAGCAGCCCCGGACAGGGAAGCGGGAGAGATACGCAGTATTTT
CASSPGQGSGRDTQYF
>few|TRBV6-6|NA|TRBJ1-1
TGTGCCAGCAGTTACCCCGGGGCGAATATCGAAGCTTTCTTT
CASSYPGANIEAFF
>few|TRBV6-2/TRBV6-3|NA|TRBJ1-5
TGTGCCAGCAGCCCGAGCTATAGCAATCAGCCCCAGCATTTT
CASSPSYSNQPQHF
>many|TRBV6-2/TRBV6-3|NA|TRBJ1-5
TGTGCCAGCAGCCACGGGACGGCCCAGCATTTT
CASSHGTAQHF
>few|TRBV5-1|TRBD2|TRBJ2-3
TGCGCCAGCAGCTTGGAGGCGGGAGGCACAGATACGCAGTATTTT
CASSLEAGGTDTQYF
>few|TRBV3-1|NA|TRBJ2-3
TGTGCCAGCGGGGGATCCTCGGGATCCCCAGATACGCAGTATTTT
CASGGSSGSPDTQYF
>few|TRBV28|TRBD2|TRBJ2-7
TGTGCCAGCAGTGGAGGACTAGCGGATTTCTACGAGCAGTACTTC
CASSGGLADFYEQYF
>NA|TRBV7-2|NA|TRBJ2-1
TGTGCCAGCAGCCTTGCGGTGGGTAAGATTTCCTACAATGAGCAGTTCTTC
CASSLAVGKISYNEQFF
>few|TRBV5-1|NA|TRBJ2-1
TGCGCCAGCAGCTTGGATAGCGCCCCCCGGAATGAGCAGTTCTTC
CASSLDSAPRNEQFF
>many|TRBV6-5|TRBD1|TRBJ1-1
TGTGCCAGCAGTTTGGGACAGGTGACTGAAGCTTTCTTT
CASSLGQVTEAFF
>many|TRBV7-2|TRBD1|TRBJ1-1
TGTGCCAGCAGCTTAGATTACAGGGGGAACACTGAAGCTTTCTTT
CASSLDYRGNTEAFF
>few|TRBV7-9|TRBD1|TRBJ1-2
TGTGCCAGCAGCCCACAGGCCGGGACAGGGGATGGCTACACCTTC
CASSPQAGTGDGYTF
>few|TRBV9|NA|TRBJ2-1
TGTGCCAGCAGCGTAGGAGCGGACTCCTACAATGAGCAGTTCTTC
CASSVGADSYNEQFF
>many|TRBV7-3|NA|TRBJ2-6
TGTGCCAGCAGCTTAGGGTCCGGGAAGGACGTAGTCGGGCGAGGGGCCAACGTCCTGACTTTC
CASSLGSGKDVVGRGANVLTF
>few|TRBV12-3/TRBV12-4|NA|TRBJ1-6
TGTGCCAGCAGTTCAGGATATTCACCCCTCCACTTT
CASSSGYSPLHF
>few|TRBV6-2/TRBV6-3|NA|TRBJ2-1
TGTGCCAGCAGTTTCACAGGAGGCTCCTACAATGAGCAGTTCTTC
CASSFTGGSYNEQFF
>NA|TRBV7-9|NA|TRBJ2-1
TGTGCCAGCAGCCCCCCTTGGAATGAGCAGTTCTTC
CASSPPWNEQFF
>few|TRBV6-5|TRBD1|TRBJ2-1
TGTGCCAGCAGGACAGGGGTAAATGAGCAGTTCTTC
CASRTGVNEQFF
>NA|TRBV21-1|NA|TRBJ1-4
TGTGCCAGCAGCAACCCGCGCCTTTTT
CASSNPRLF
>NA|TRBV27|TRBD1|TRBJ1-6
TGTGCCAGCAGCTTACAGGGGGCCGGTGAGAATTCACCCCTCCACTTT
CASSLQGAGENSPLHF
>many|TRBV9|NA|TRBJ1-1
TGTGCCAGCAGCGCAATTGGGGGGCTAGGGACTGAAGCTTTCTTT
CASSAIGGLGTEAFF
>many|TRBV12-3/TRBV12-4|NA|TRBJ2-7
TGTGCCAGCAGTTTGGAAGAGGTCGCAGGATACTACGAGCAGTACTTC
CASSLEEVAGYYEQYF
>NA|TRBV6-5|NA|TRBJ2-5
TGTGCCAGCAGTTACTCGAATCTGGCAGAGACCCAGTACTTC
CASSYSNLAETQYF
>NA|TRBV18|NA|TRBJ1-5
TGTGCCAGCTCACCCCGGACACCTAATAGCAATCAGCCCCAGCATTTT
CASSPRTPNSNQPQHF
>few|TRBV29-1|TRBD2|TRBJ2-3
TGCAGCGCCTACCGCTTTTTGGAAGGGACTAGCGGGAATGTAGATACGCAGTATTTT
CSAYRFLEGTSGNVDTQYF
>many|TRBV11-2|TRBD1|TRBJ2-5
TGTGCCAGCAGCGGTTTTACAGGGGGAATAGGGGAGACCCAGTACTTC
CASSGFTGGIGETQYF